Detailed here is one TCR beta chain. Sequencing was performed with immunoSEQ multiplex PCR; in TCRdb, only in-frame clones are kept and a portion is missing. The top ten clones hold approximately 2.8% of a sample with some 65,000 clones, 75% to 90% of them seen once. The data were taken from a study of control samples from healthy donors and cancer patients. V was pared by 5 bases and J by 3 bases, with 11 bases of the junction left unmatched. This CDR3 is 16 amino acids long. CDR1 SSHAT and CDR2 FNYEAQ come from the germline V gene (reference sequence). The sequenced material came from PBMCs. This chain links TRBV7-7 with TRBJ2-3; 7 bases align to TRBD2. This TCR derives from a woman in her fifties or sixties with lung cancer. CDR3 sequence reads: CASSPRGRGGTDTQYF. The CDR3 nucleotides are TGTGCCAGCAGCCCCCGTGGGAGGGGAGGGACAGATACGCAGTATTTT. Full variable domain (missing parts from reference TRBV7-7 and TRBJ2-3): GAGVSQSPRYKVTKRGQDVTLRCDPISSHATLYWYQQALGQGPEFLTYFNYEAQPDKSGLPSDRFSAERPEGSISTLTIQRTEQRDSAMYRCASSPRGRGGTDTQYFGPGTRLTVL.